One sample yielded the 25 T cell receptor beta chains listed below, sequenced in a study of blood T cell repertoires in COVID-19 (dated by TCRdb to the early 2020s). The library was obtained by the immunoSEQ multiplex PCR assay. TCRdb took over this immuneACCESS table, retaining in-frame rearrangements with V and J assigned. Such tables are incomplete; in checked studies, under half of the missing clones stem from an unresolved V gene, and the remainder is unexplained. The sample contains approximately 160,000 clones, about 81% of them found a single time. Roughly 19% of the sample comes from the top ten. The sample comprised peripheral blood. These receptors all stem from a woman of 80 years or more with acute or convalescent COVID-19.

V is TRBV7-9 and J is TRBJ2-5, with D hard to call. CDR1 and CDR2 from the germline V gene are SEHNR and FQNEAQ (reference sequence). The V and J ends lost 2 bases and 5 bases respectively, with 9 bases between them. This CDR3 spans 13 amino acids. The CDR3 here is CASSLFAQETQYF. CDR3 sequence (DNA): TGTGCCAGCAGCTTATTCGCTCAGGAGACCCAGTACTTC.

This chain uses TRBV29-1 with TRBJ2-1; TRBD1 might be the D (6 bases). CDR3 length: 12 residues. Germline values: CDR1 SQVTM, CDR2 ANQGSEA. The CDR3 region is CTTGTLYNEQFF. As DNA, the CDR3 is TGCACCACCGGGACACTTTACAATGAGCAGTTCTTC.

The rearrangement uses TRBV5-1 and TRBJ2-1, with TRBD1 identical over 9 bases. V lost 3 bases, J lost 1 base, and 2 bases stayed unmatched. The CDR3 runs 15 residues. Germline values: CDR1 SGHRS, CDR2 YFSETQ. The CDR3 sequence: CASSSQGASYNEQFF. CDR3 bases: TGCGCCAGCAGCTCACAGGGGGCATCCTACAATGAGCAGTTCTTC. The full variable domain, in which reference TRBV5-1 and TRBJ2-1 provide the parts outside the CDR3, is KAGVTQTPRYLIKTRGQQVTLSCSPISGHRSVSWYQQTPGQGLQFLFEYFSETQRNKGNFPGRFSGRQFSNSRSEMNVSTLELGDSALYLCASSSQGASYNEQFFGPGTRLTVL.

The chain joins TRBV21-1 to TRBJ2-3; the table assigns TRBD1, which was not confirmed against the DNA. TRBV21-1 is a pseudogene segment. CDR3 length equals 14 residues. The CDR3: CASSTLDRDVTQYF. CDR3 coding DNA: TGTGCCAGCAGCACCCTAGACAGGGACGTTACGCAGTATTTT.

This chain connects TRBV15 to TRBJ2-1; 13 bases fit TRBD2. CDR1 LNHNV and CDR2 YYDKDF come from the germline V gene (reference sequence). This CDR3 contains 20 residues. With V trimmed by 0 bases and J by 4 bases, 12 bases remained unmatched. CDR3 sequence (DNA): TGTGCCACCAGCAGAGATTTCCTGACTAGCGGGAGGACGGAGTACAATGAGCAGTTCTTC. This codes for CATSRDFLTSGRTEYNEQFF.

V and J are TRBV19 and TRBJ2-5; TRBD1 matches 11 bases. The junction had 6 bases not matched to a gene; V was cut back by 8 bases and J by 4 bases. CDR3 size: 14 residues. The V gene's germline CDR1 is LNHDA and CDR2 SQIVND (reference sequence). In DNA, the CDR3 is TGTGCCAGTCGAGGAGGGACAGGGGGAGAGACCCAGTACTTC. Translated: CASRGGTGGETQYF.

This chain joins TRBV18 and TRBJ2-2; 7 nucleotides match TRBD2. CDR3 length: 15 amino acids. V shed 5 bases, J shed 0 bases, and the junction held 3 bases outside the gene matches. CDR1 is KGHSH and CDR2 is LQKENI in the germline V gene. CDR3 DNA: TGTGCCAGCTCAAAAAGCGGGACGAACACCGGGGAGCTGTTTTTT. Protein sequence: CASSKSGTNTGELFF.

J is TRBJ2-7 and V is TRBV27; the match to TRBD2 covers 7 bases. Germline CDR1 reads MNHEY; CDR2 reads SMNVEV (reference sequence). J gave up 6 bases and V 5 bases, and 16 bases lay outside the gene matches. CDR3 length: 16 amino acids. As DNA, the CDR3 is TGTGCCAGCAGTCCCTTAGGACTAGTTGACGCTACCGAGCAGTACTTC. Residues: CASSPLGLVDATEQYF.

The chain recombines TRBV19 with TRBJ2-2; TRBD1 matches 9 bases. Germline V gene data show CDR1 as LNHDA and CDR2 as SQIVND (reference sequence). V shed 9 bases and J 3 bases; nucleotides not matched to a gene: 11. This CDR3 is built from 16 residues. CDR3 loop: CASTAGTGLHTGELFF. DNA of the CDR3: TGTGCCAGCACCGCCGGGACAGGGCTTCACACCGGGGAGCTGTTTTTT.

The chain has TRBV9 and TRBJ2-2; TRBD2 matches 7 bases. Germline V gives CDR1 SGDLS, CDR2 YYNGEE. The CDR3 runs to 16 residues. Trimming took 4 bases from V and 0 from J; bases not matched to a gene: 6. The CDR3 loop reads CASSTSADANTGELFF. The DNA for the CDR3 is TGTGCCAGCAGCACTAGCGCAGACGCGAACACCGGGGAGCTGTTTTTT. Based on the CDR3 plus reference TRBV9 and TRBJ2-2, the full variable domain is DSGVTQTPKHLITATGQRVTLRCSPRSGDLSVYWYQQSLDQGLQFLIQYYNGEERAKGNILERFSAQQFPDLHSELNLSSLELGDSALYFCASSTSADANTGELFFGEGSRLTVL.

This chain links TRBV18 with TRBJ1-3; D remains unclear. Germline V gene sequence: CDR1 KGHSH, CDR2 LQKENI. Trimming removed 3 bases at V and 4 bases at J, with 7 bases between. The CDR3 is 13 residues long. CDR3 amino acids: CASSPGSGNTIYF. In nucleotides, the CDR3 is TGTGCCAGCTCACCCGGGTCCGGAAACACCATATATTTT.

CDR3 nucleotides: TGTGCCAGCAGTTATGGTTTCGGCGGGAGAGATACGCAGTATTTT. Translation: CASSYGFGGRDTQYF. The J gene is TRBJ2-3, the V gene TRBV6-2 or TRBV6-3; 7 bases agree with TRBD2. Germline values: CDR1 MNHEY, CDR2 SVGEGT. V shed 3 bases, J shed 5 bases, and the junction held 8 bases outside the gene matches. This CDR3 spans 15 amino acids.

Concerning this clone: Germline is not matched at one junction end, which may reflect a read error. The V call is TRBV4-1, the J call TRBJ1-5; D perhaps matches TRBD1 (6 bases). The germline CDR1 and CDR2 sequences are MGHRA and YSYEKL. This CDR3 contains 16 residues. The CDR3, as DNA: TGCGCCCGCAGCCGGGGGGGCGGGGGCTCTCATCAGCCCCAGCATTTT. Amino acid sequence: CARSRGGGGSHQPQHF.

There are a few counts of this clone. The chain combines TRBV7-6 with TRBJ1-6; 7 bases agree with TRBD1. Germline CDR1 is SGHVS and CDR2 is FNYEAQ. The CDR3 has 16 amino acids. Unmatched junction bases numbered 10, after V lost 1 base and J lost 10 bases. The DNA for the CDR3 is TGTGCCAGCAGCTTAGATAGGAGTGCCAGGGGGTCACCCCTCCACTTT. Its protein is CASSLDRSARGSPLHF.

The chain joins TRBV30 to TRBJ1-2; TRBD1 matches at 11 bases. The CDR3 is 13 residues long. Losses at the gene ends were 3 bases for V and 5 bases for J; bases not matched to a gene: 2. Germline loops: CDR1 GTSNPN, CDR2 SVGIG (reference sequence). CDR3 bases: TGTGCCTGGAGCGGACAGGGGGCTTATGGCTACACCTTC. This gives the protein CAWSGQGAYGYTF.

This clone was detected only a few times. V and J are TRBV5-4 and TRBJ1-6; TRBD1 aligns across 11 bases. V shed 5 bases and J 0 bases; nucleotides not matched to a gene: 7. Germline V gene lookup returns CDR1 SGHNT and CDR2 YYREEE (reference sequence). The CDR3 loop spans 18 amino acids. The CDR3 sequence: CASRRYGTGGSYNSPLHF. In nucleotides, the CDR3 is TGTGCCAGCAGGAGATACGGGACAGGGGGCTCCTATAATTCACCCCTCCACTTT. The full variable domain, with the rest looked up from reference TRBV5-4 and TRBJ1-6, is ETGVTQSPTHLIKTRGQQVTLRCSSQSGHNTVSWYQQALGQGPQFIFQYYREEENGRGNFPPRFSGLQFPNYSSELNVNALELDDSALYLCASRRYGTGGSYNSPLHFGNGTRLTVT.

The rearrangement uses TRBV9 and TRBJ1-3; D is unclear. The CDR3 is 16 amino acids. The germline V gene has CDR1 SGDLS and CDR2 YYNGEE. Trimming left V 0 bases short and J 4 bases short, with 14 bases between. CDR3 sequence reads: CASSVGEQLIGNTIYF. The CDR3, as DNA: TGTGCCAGCAGCGTAGGCGAACAGTTGATCGGAAACACCATATATTTT.

This rearrangement joins TRBV11-2 to TRBJ2-7; the D is unclear. Germline V gene lookup returns CDR1 SGHAT and CDR2 FQNNGV. This CDR3 has 14 amino acids. The ends were cut back, 5 bases at V and 0 bases at J, with 11 bases in the middle. Here the CDR3 DNA reads TGTGCCAGCAGCCCTACGATGAGCTCCTACGAGCAGTACTTC. It codes for CASSPTMSSYEQYF.

The chain combines TRBV2 with TRBJ2-7, with D perhaps TRBD2 (6 bases). This CDR3 region has 15 residues. V gave up 10 bases and J gave up 0 bases, with 19 bases separating them. Looked up from germline, CDR1 is SNHLY and CDR2 is FYNNEI. In DNA, the CDR3 is TGTGCCACCTCTCGGGGGACGACCCTCTCCTACGAGCAGTACTTC. Protein: CATSRGTTLSYEQYF.

This chain joins TRBV6-5 and TRBJ1-3, with TRBD1 identical over 7 bases. This CDR3 contains 15 residues. V trimming: 6 bases; J trimming: 0 bases; junction bases outside the gene matches: 5. Germline values: CDR1 MNHEY, CDR2 SVGAGI. The CDR3 bases are TGTGCCAGCAGGCAACAGGGGATCTCTGGAAACACCATATATTTT. Translated: CASRQQGISGNTIYF.

J is TRBJ1-1 and V is TRBV19; D remains unclear. Germline V gene data show CDR1 as LNHDA and CDR2 as SQIVND (reference sequence). The CDR3 has 11 residues. V lost 7 bases and J 5 bases, leaving 8 bases between the germline ends. The CDR3 loop reads CASKRQTEAFF. The CDR3 DNA sequence: TGTGCCAGTAAACGACAAACTGAAGCTTTCTTT.

The genes are TRBV6-2 or TRBV6-3 and TRBJ1-5, with a tentative D call TRBD1 (5 bases). CDR3 length: 15 amino acids. From germline, CDR1 is MNHEY and CDR2 SVGEGT. With 5 bases removed from V and 0 bases from J, the gap between germline ends came to 11 bases. CDR3 sequence (DNA): TGTGCCAGCAGTGCGACAGAAAATAGCAATCAGCCCCAGCATTTT. Translated, it gives CASSATENSNQPQHF.

There are a few counts of this clone. This chain connects TRBV6-5 to TRBJ1-2; D unclear. The germline V and J ends were trimmed by 2 bases and 5 bases, with 15 bases remaining between them. Germline loops: CDR1 MNHEY, CDR2 SVGAGI. The CDR3 sequence is 15 residues long. The CDR3 spells CASSYVSSNRYGYTF. The CDR3 DNA sequence: TGTGCCAGCAGTTACGTGTCATCTAATAGATATGGCTACACCTTC.

This chain uses TRBV7-9 with TRBJ2-2, with D tentatively TRBD2 (6 bases). Trimming removed 5 bases from V and 7 bases from J, with 20 bases in between. The CDR3 has 16 amino acids. Germline V gene sequence: CDR1 SEHNR, CDR2 FQNEAQ (reference sequence). The chain's CDR3 is CASSPMGLVLGGELFF. CDR3 nucleotides: TGTGCCAGCAGCCCAATGGGACTCGTGTTGGGCGGGGAGCTGTTTTTT.

This clone was recorded a few times. This chain connects TRBV4-2 to TRBJ2-7, with TRBD1 as a possible D gene (6 bases). This CDR3 comprises 14 residues. The V end lost 6 bases, the J end lost 3 bases, and 15 bases lay between the germline ends. The V gene's germline CDR1 is LGHNA and CDR2 YNFKEQ. The CDR3 is CASRVETGFYEQYF. The CDR3 nucleotides are TGTGCCAGCAGAGTCGAGACAGGCTTCTACGAGCAGTACTTC.